There are a few counts of the clone carrying this T cell receptor (beta chain). Its specificity is not known. The data are from a study of identical twins. CDR1 and CDR2 (germline): SGHTA, FQGNSA. This CDR3 is 16 amino acids long. Trimming removed 2 bases at V and 6 bases at J, with 19 bases between. Notes on the study in general: Cord blood's abundant beta clonotypes had fewer insertions, unlike memory repertoires. Researchers caution that invariant MAIT and iNKT cells could partly confound zero-insertion analyses.

TCRdb re-derived calls from the 5' RACE reads in MiXCR, one entry per CDR3 protein. The table lists about 210,000 distinct CDR3 sequences, around 9.6% of them singletons. The clonotype originates from a woman aged 18-35 years in good health. The rearrangement links TRBV7-2 to TRBJ1-2; the D gene is possibly TRBD1 (5 bases). Sequencing used memory (CD45RO+) T cells sorted from blood. CDR3 DNA sequence: TGTGCCAGCAGCTTAAGGTCCCTCGGGGGGTCTAATGGCTACACCTTC. Its translation: CASSLRSLGGSNGYTF.